These 20 T cell receptor beta chains originate from one sample sequenced in a study of blood T cell repertoires in COVID-19. The repertoire was sequenced with immunoSEQ multiplex PCR; TCRdb's copy has only in-frame clones and lacks some. Of 200,000 to 250,000 clones listed, about 93% are singletons. Sequenced sample: PBMCs or T cells enriched from blood (not recorded which). These receptors all come from a woman between 18 and 29 years old who had recovered from COVID-19.

The rearrangement links TRBV24-1 to TRBJ2-5; no reliable D call. The CDR3 runs to 12 residues. Germline assignment: CDR1 KGHDR and CDR2 SFDVKD. V lost 9 bases, J lost 4 bases, and 11 bases lay in between. This chain's CDR3 is CATSITGETQYF. The DNA for the CDR3 is TGTGCCACCTCCATAACCGGAGAGACCCAGTACTTC.

The rearrangement uses TRBV28 and TRBJ1-6; 8 nucleotides agree with TRBD1. With 6 bases clipped from V and 4 bases from J, the junction kept 2 bases outside the gene matches. Germline V gene sequence: CDR1 MDHEN, CDR2 SYDVKM. The CDR3 extends over 14 amino acids. The CDR3 sequence: CASRDRAYNSPLHF. The CDR3 DNA sequence: TGTGCCAGCAGGGACAGGGCGTATAATTCACCCCTCCACTTT.

V usage is TRBV6-5 and J usage is TRBJ2-1; perhaps TRBD2 as D (5 bases). This CDR3 contains 16 residues. V lost 1 base, J lost 5 bases, and 15 bases lay in between. Germline CDR1 and CDR2: MNHEY and SVGAGI. The CDR3 here is CASSYFSASPNNEQFF. The CDR3 coding sequence is TGTGCCAGCAGTTACTTTTCGGCTAGCCCCAACAATGAGCAGTTCTTC.

The chain combines TRBV4-2 with TRBJ2-7, with D tentatively TRBD2 (6 bases). CDR3 length equals 16 residues. The germline V and J ends were trimmed by 3 bases and 3 bases, with 18 bases remaining between them. CDR1 is LGHNA and CDR2 is YNFKEQ in the germline V gene. DNA for the CDR3: TGTGCCAGCAGCCAGAGGGCTCTGGCGGGAAACTACGAGCAGTACTTC. Its translation: CASSQRALAGNYEQYF.

The chain combines TRBV27 with TRBJ1-6; perhaps TRBD1 as D (5 bases). This CDR3 has 16 residues. CDR1 MNHEY and CDR2 SMNVEV come from the germline V gene (reference sequence). The V end was cut by 0 bases, the J end by 6 bases, with 12 bases between. The CDR3 DNA follows: TGTGCCAGCAGTTTATCTGACAGCCTCACTAATTCACCCCTCCACTTT. Its translation is CASSLSDSLTNSPLHF.

This clone was seen more than once but under ten times. V and J are TRBV6-4 and TRBJ2-1; TRBD1 agrees at 11 bases. The CDR3 length is 14 residues. V was pared by 3 bases and J by 6 bases, with 1 base of the junction left unmatched. Germline CDR1 reads MRHNA; CDR2 reads SNTAGT. Here the CDR3 DNA reads TGTGCCAGCAGTGAAGGGACAGGGGGCAATGAGCAGTTCTTC. It is translated as CASSEGTGGNEQFF.

The gene calls are TRBV27 and TRBJ1-2; 7 nucleotides agree with TRBD1. Unmatched junction bases numbered 5, after V lost 6 bases and J lost 7 bases. The germline V gene has CDR1 MNHEY and CDR2 SMNVEV (reference sequence). CDR3 length equals 12 residues. CDR3 sequence: CASSTRGLGYTF. The CDR3 DNA follows: TGTGCCAGCAGCACGAGGGGGCTTGGCTACACCTTC.

The chain uses TRBV5-8 and TRBJ2-5; maybe TRBD1 (5 bases). Germline V CDR1 and CDR2: SGHTS, YDEGEE. V was cut by 5 bases and J by 1 base, with 15 bases left in between. This CDR3 is 15 amino acids long. The CDR3 bases are TGTGCCAGCAGGAGATCAGGGTCCGTCCAAGAGACCCAGTACTTC. Protein: CASRRSGSVQETQYF.

The rearrangement uses TRBV4-2 and TRBJ2-7; 10 bases align to TRBD1. Germline V gives CDR1 LGHNA, CDR2 YNFKEQ. V lost 4 bases, J lost 5 bases, and 8 bases stayed unmatched. CDR3 size: 15 residues. CDR3 nucleotides: TGTGCCAGCAGCCGCCCCGGGACAGGGGTACACGAGCAGTACTTC. Protein: CASSRPGTGVHEQYF.

The V call is TRBV5-1, the J call TRBJ2-7, with D perhaps TRBD1 (5 bases). Trimming removed 4 bases at V and 4 bases at J, with 12 bases between. This CDR3 region has 13 residues. CDR1 SGHRS and CDR2 YFSETQ come from the germline V gene. CDR3 in amino acids: CASSRTSEYEQYF. The CDR3, as DNA: TGCGCCAGCAGCAGGACATCCGAATACGAGCAGTACTTC.

The gene calls are TRBV6-1 and TRBJ1-5; a weak D match, TRBD1 (6 bases). The CDR3 spans 15 residues. Trimming took off 7 bases at V and 2 bases at J, with 15 bases between the two ends. Germline CDR1 MNHNS, CDR2 SASEGT. CDR3 sequence reads: CASNGGGGGNQPQHF. DNA for the CDR3: TGTGCCAGCAACGGGGGAGGGGGAGGCAATCAGCCCCAGCATTTT.

The J gene is TRBJ2-7, the V gene TRBV7-9, with D unclear. The V gene's germline CDR1 is SEHNR and CDR2 FQNEAQ (reference sequence). CDR3 length: 13 residues. Trimming left V 6 bases short and J 2 bases short, with 11 bases between. The CDR3 sequence is CASRRQNPYEQYF. The CDR3 nucleotides are TGTGCCAGCAGGAGACAAAACCCCTACGAGCAGTACTTC.

V gene TRBV27 combines with J gene TRBJ2-7, with 9 bases lining up with TRBD1. The J segment lost 6 bases and the V segment lost 3 bases, leaving 3 bases of the junction unmatched. This CDR3 region has 13 residues. CDR1 and CDR2 (germline): MNHEY, SMNVEV (reference sequence). In DNA, the CDR3 is TGTGCCAGCAGTTTCACAGGGGGCGGCGAGCAGTACTTC. Amino acid sequence: CASSFTGGGEQYF.

The chain recombines TRBV5-1 with TRBJ2-3, with D possibly being TRBD1 (5 bases). The CDR3 contains 14 residues. Germline V gives CDR1 SGHRS, CDR2 YFSETQ. The V gene lost 0 bases and the J gene lost 6 bases, with 11 bases spanning the gap. DNA for the CDR3: TGCGCCAGCAGCTTGGCCAGGACAAAGGATACGCAGTATTTT. Translating gives CASSLARTKDTQYF.

The CDR3 DNA sequence: TGTGCCAGCAGCCCCAGCTTGGACAGATATCCCTACGAGCAGTACTTC. Its translation is CASSPSLDRYPYEQYF. This chain uses TRBV14 with TRBJ2-7, with D possibly TRBD1 on 6 matching bases. Trimming removed 4 bases at V and 2 bases at J, with 18 bases between. Germline assignment: CDR1 SGHDN and CDR2 FVKESK. The CDR3 has 16 amino acids.

This clone occurred a few times. The V call is TRBV23-1, the J call TRBJ1-2; 8 bases match TRBD1. Being an ORF, TRBV23-1 has a function that is uncertain. CDR3 length: 15 amino acids. V dropped 1 base and J dropped 6; count of bases not matched to a gene: 7. CDR3 in DNA: TGCGCCAGCAGTCAATTCGGACAGGGAATCGATGGCTACACCTTC. As protein: CASSQFGQGIDGYTF.

The chain joins TRBV7-8 to TRBJ1-2; possible D gene TRBD1, 6 bases. V gave up 4 bases and J gave up 4 bases, with 16 bases separating them. Germline V gene lookup returns CDR1 SGHVS and CDR2 FQNEAQ. The CDR3 loop spans 15 amino acids. The CDR3 sequence: CASSSKQGWGYGYTF. CDR3 in DNA: TGTGCCAGCAGCTCTAAACAGGGCTGGGGCTATGGCTACACCTTC.

The chain links TRBV5-6 to TRBJ2-1; 7 nucleotides line up with TRBD2. Trimming cost V 4 bases and J 4 bases; bases outside gene matches: 14. Per the germline V gene, CDR1 is SGHDT and CDR2 is YYEEEE. This CDR3 is built from 17 residues. The CDR3 protein is CASSLRGRASNYNEQFF. The CDR3 DNA reads as TGTGCCAGCAGCCTCCGAGGGAGGGCCAGCAATTACAATGAGCAGTTCTTC.

The V gene is TRBV28, the J gene TRBJ2-3, with D hard to call. The ends were cut back, 1 base at V and 1 base at J, with 9 bases in the middle. Germline-derived CDR1 and CDR2 are MDHEN and SYDVKM. The CDR3 extends over 15 amino acids. The CDR3 spells CASSLSPRGTDTQYF. The CDR3 DNA sequence: TGTGCCAGCAGTTTATCTCCTAGAGGCACAGATACGCAGTATTTT.

This chain joins TRBV6-5 and TRBJ1-1; a possible D gene is TRBD1 (5 bases). This CDR3 has 14 amino acids. Germline loops: CDR1 MNHEY, CDR2 SVGAGI. Trimming shortened V by 6 bases and J by 11 bases, and 22 bases separated the two germline ends. DNA of the CDR3: TGTGCCAGCAGCGTATCAGGCGGGGCGGTATGGGCTTTCTTT. Its protein product is CASSVSGGAVWAFF.